These 32 T cell receptor beta chains were all obtained from the same sample, sequenced in a study of preoperative IRX-2 immunotherapy in early breast cancer. Treatment noted: preoperative locoregional IRX-2 cytokine immunotherapy. Only in-frame clones appear in the TCRdb table, and some are missing; sequencing was by immunoSEQ multiplex PCR. The repertoire holds 20,000 to 30,000 clones, just under 80% seen once, with 2% to 2.5% in the top ten. Sequences were derived from lymph node tissue, sampled before IRX-2 immunotherapy. The origin of the receptors is a human donor with breast cancer.

There are a few counts of this clone. Germline and junction disagree at one end, which may indicate a read error. The gene calls are TRBV6-8 and TRBJ2-2, with D possibly TRBD1 on 5 matching bases. Germline V gene sequence: CDR1 MNHGY, CDR2 SAAAGT. This CDR3 is 14 amino acids long. The chain's CDR3 is CASSRTLNAGELFF. Written as DNA, the CDR3 is TGTGCCAGCAGCCGGACACTGAACGCCGGGGAGCTGTTTTTT.

The V gene is TRBV19, the J gene TRBJ2-7, with 9 bases matching TRBD1. The trim removed 2 bases at V and 5 bases at J, leaving 1 base unmatched. This CDR3 comprises 13 residues. The germline gives CDR1 LNHDA, CDR2 SQIVND (reference sequence). The CDR3 loop reads CASSITGGHEQYF. In DNA form, the CDR3 reads TGTGCCAGTAGTATAACAGGGGGCCACGAGCAGTACTTC.

The gene calls are TRBV15 and TRBJ2-3; no reliable D call. V lost 0 bases, J lost 0 bases, and 10 bases lay in between. The CDR3 has 16 amino acids. The germline gives CDR1 LNHNV, CDR2 YYDKDF (reference sequence). The CDR3 is CATSREARRSTDTQYF. The DNA for the CDR3 is TGTGCCACCAGCAGAGAGGCACGCCGTAGCACAGATACGCAGTATTTT.

A few counts support this clone. V gene TRBV11-3 combines with J gene TRBJ1-5; 8 bases agree with TRBD1. J was trimmed by 6 bases and V by 3 bases; bases with no gene match: 4. This CDR3 contains 14 residues. Per the germline V gene, CDR1 is SGHNT and CDR2 is YENEEA. The CDR3 reads CASSLGTGFQPQHF. The DNA for the CDR3 is TGTGCCAGCAGCTTGGGGACAGGTTTTCAGCCCCAGCATTTT.

In this sample, this clone turned up once. This sequence joins TRBV12-5 and TRBJ1-1, with D perhaps matching TRBD1 (6 bases). CDR1 and CDR2 (germline): LGHNT, FRNRAP. V lost 6 bases, J lost 4 bases, and 15 bases lay in between. The CDR3 spans 14 residues. CDR3 in DNA: TGTGCTAGTGGGATGGGGGACACCGGCACTGAAGCTTTCTTT. Its protein is CASGMGDTGTEAFF.

This clone was observed a handful of times. The rearrangement joins TRBV11-3 to TRBJ2-1; D is undetermined. The CDR3 sequence is 18 residues long. The V gene's germline CDR1 is SGHNT and CDR2 YENEEA. V lost 5 bases and J 2 bases, leaving 22 bases between the germline ends. CDR3: CASSLEYAAHLAYNEQFF. The CDR3 bases are TGTGCCAGCAGCCTCGAATACGCGGCGCACTTAGCCTACAATGAGCAGTTCTTC. Using reference TRBV11-3 and TRBJ2-1 for the parts outside the CDR3, the full variable domain is EAGVVQSPRYKIIEKKQPVAFWCNPISGHNTLYWYLQNLGQGPELLIRYENEEAVDDSQLPKDRFSAERLKGVDSTLKIQPAELGDSAVYLCASSLEYAAHLAYNEQFFGPGTRLTVL.

Here the CDR3 DNA reads TGTGCCAGCAGTTACGATGGCAGGACAGGGGCTGGCTACACCTTC. This gives the protein CASSYDGRTGAGYTF. The rearrangement uses TRBV6-8 and TRBJ1-2; 9 bases fit TRBD1. Per the germline V gene, CDR1 is MNHGY and CDR2 is SAAAGT. The V gene end was trimmed by 2 bases and the J gene end by 7 bases; junction bases not matched to a gene: 8. The CDR3 spans 15 residues.

The chain employs TRBV11-3 and TRBJ1-5; 7 bases agree with TRBD1. CDR1 and CDR2 from the germline V gene are SGHNT and YENEEA. This CDR3 is built from 15 residues. V was clipped by 0 bases and J by 7 bases; unmatched bases: 6. The CDR3 sequence is CASSLDGGGAQPQHF. CDR3 DNA: TGTGCCAGCAGCTTAGATGGAGGGGGCGCCCAGCCCCAGCATTTT.

The count of this clone is one. This CDR3 reads CASSLSVRVINTEAFF. The CDR3 bases are TGTGCCAGTAGTCTCTCCGTCCGAGTCATTAACACTGAAGCTTTCTTT. This chain links TRBV19 with TRBJ1-1; no definite D call. V lost 5 bases and J lost 2, with 18 bases in between. This CDR3 has 16 amino acids. In germline, CDR1 is LNHDA, CDR2 SQIVND (reference sequence). The full variable domain, rest sourced from reference TRBV19 and TRBJ1-1, is DGGITQSPKYLFRKEGQNVTLSCEQNLNHDAMYWYRQDPGQGLRLIYYSQIVNDFQKGDIAEGYSVSREKKESFPLTVTSAQKNPTAFYLCASSLSVRVINTEAFFGQGTRLTVV.

The V gene is TRBV11-3, the J gene TRBJ2-3; 8 bases fit TRBD1. The CDR3 is 15 amino acids. CDR1 and CDR2 (germline): SGHNT, YENEEA. Losses at the gene ends were 1 base for V and 2 bases for J; bases not matched to a gene: 2. In DNA, the CDR3 is TGTGCCAGCAGCTTAGGACAGGGGACCACAGATACGCAGTATTTT. Amino acids: CASSLGQGTTDTQYF.

The chain has TRBV6-8 and TRBJ1-2, with 9 bases identical to TRBD1. The CDR3 length is 14 residues. The V gene end was trimmed by 6 bases and the J gene end by 4 bases; junction bases not matched to a gene: 6. Germline CDR1 MNHGY, CDR2 SAAAGT. As DNA, the CDR3 is TGTGCCAGCAGAGGGACAGGGTGGGGCTATGGCTACACCTTC. This codes for CASRGTGWGYGYTF.

Here the CDR3 reads CASSTGQSLGNQPQHF. In DNA, the CDR3 is TGTGCCAGTAGTACAGGACAGTCCTTAGGGAATCAGCCCCAGCATTTT. The J gene is TRBJ1-5, the V gene TRBV19, with D perhaps matching TRBD1 (6 bases). CDR1 is LNHDA, CDR2 SQIVND, per germline (reference sequence). V lost 4 bases and J lost 4, with 17 bases in between. The CDR3 is 16 residues long. The variable domain in full, with the rest retrieved from reference TRBV19 and TRBJ1-5, is DGGITQSPKYLFRKEGQNVTLSCEQNLNHDAMYWYRQDPGQGLRLIYYSQIVNDFQKGDIAEGYSVSREKKESFPLTVTSAQKNPTAFYLCASSTGQSLGNQPQHFGDGTRLSIL.

V usage is TRBV11-3 and J usage is TRBJ2-2; possible D gene TRBD1, 6 bases. CDR3 length: 15 residues. Germline values: CDR1 SGHNT, CDR2 YENEEA. The V end was cut by 2 bases, the J end by 0 bases, with 7 bases between. CDR3 DNA sequence: TGTGCCAGCAGCTTAAGGACAGCGAACACCGGGGAGCTGTTTTTT. Encoded protein: CASSLRTANTGELFF.

The chain employs TRBV14 and TRBJ1-4; a weak D match, TRBD1 (5 bases). The germline V gene encodes CDR1 SGHDN and CDR2 FVKESK. CDR3 size: 17 residues. V dropped 4 bases and J dropped 5 bases, with 20 bases sitting between them. The CDR3 nucleotides read TGTGCCAGCAGCCGATCTGTCGGGGCAGCTCAAAATGAAAAACTGTTTTTT. Its translation is CASSRSVGAAQNEKLFF.

The chain couples TRBV7-5 to TRBJ1-6. TRBV7-5 is classified as a pseudogene. CDR3 length equals 14 residues. The DNA of the CDR3 is TGTGCCAGCAGCGCGGACGGCTATAATTCACCCCTCCACTTT. Its translation is CASSADGYNSPLHF.

The chain joins TRBV6-8 to TRBJ1-2; D unresolved. V shed 6 bases and J shed 1 base, with 6 bases lying between them. Germline-derived CDR1 and CDR2 are MNHGY and SAAAGT. This CDR3 spans 12 amino acids. CDR3 sequence reads: CASRGFNYGYTF. In nucleotides, the CDR3 is TGTGCCAGCAGGGGTTTTAACTATGGCTACACCTTC.

For the CDR3, the DNA is TGTGCCAGCATCTCGGGGGGAAACATGAACACTGAAGCTTTCTTT. This gives the protein CASISGGNMNTEAFF. V usage is TRBV6-8 and J usage is TRBJ1-1; the D gene is possibly TRBD1 (5 bases). The CDR3 totals 15 residues. Germline-derived CDR1 and CDR2 are MNHGY and SAAAGT. Trimming removed 7 bases from V and 0 bases from J, with 15 bases in between.

The genes are TRBV6-8 and TRBJ1-5; D gene uncertain. Trimming removed 5 bases at V and 2 bases at J, with 10 bases between. Germline assignment: CDR1 MNHGY and CDR2 SAAAGT. The CDR3 runs 14 residues. The CDR3 bases are TGTGCCAGCAGTCACGGGCAGGGCAATCAGCCCCAGCATTTT. Encoded protein: CASSHGQGNQPQHF.

J is TRBJ1-3 and V is TRBV6-8, with a tentative D call TRBD1 (5 bases). The CDR3 extends over 15 amino acids. V lost 2 bases and J lost 0, with 8 bases in between. CDR1 is MNHGY, CDR2 SAAAGT, per germline. The DNA of the CDR3 is TGTGCCAGCAGTTACGAAAGGGGCTCTGGAAACACCATATATTTT. Translated: CASSYERGSGNTIYF.

The chain combines TRBV6-8 with TRBJ1-2; 9 nucleotides agree with TRBD1. The CDR3 runs 14 residues. CDR1 and CDR2 from the germline V gene are MNHGY and SAAAGT. Trimming took 5 bases from V and 5 from J; bases not matched to a gene: 6. The CDR3 nucleotides read TGTGCCAGCAGTAAGGGACAGGGCTGGTATGGCTACACCTTC. This gives the protein CASSKGQGWYGYTF.

This clone appeared a single time. J is TRBJ1-2 and V is TRBV6-8, with a tentative D call TRBD1 (6 bases). Per germline, CDR1 MNHGY and CDR2 SAAAGT. The CDR3 covers 16 residues. Between the trimmed V and J ends, which lost 2 bases and 2 bases, there was a span of 15 bases. CDR3 sequence: CASSYPRTDRNYGYTF. CDR3 bases: TGTGCCAGCAGTTACCCTCGGACAGATCGGAACTATGGCTACACCTTC.

The chain couples TRBV9 to TRBJ2-3; D is unresolved. The germline V and J ends were trimmed by 6 bases and 0 bases, with 8 bases remaining between them. CDR1 is SGDLS and CDR2 is YYNGEE in the germline V gene. This CDR3 contains 13 residues. The CDR3 here is CASKVDSTDTQYF. In nucleotides, the CDR3 is TGTGCCAGCAAAGTGGATAGCACAGATACGCAGTATTTT. Full variable domain (outside the CDR3, taken from reference TRBV9 and TRBJ2-3): DSGVTQTPKHLITATGQRVTLRCSPRSGDLSVYWYQQSLDQGLQFLIQYYNGEERAKGNILERFSAQQFPDLHSELNLSSLELGDSALYFCASKVDSTDTQYFGPGTRLTVL.

This chain uses TRBV29-1 with TRBJ1-1; D is uncertain. This CDR3 is 12 amino acids long. V lost 4 bases, J lost 0 bases, and 6 bases lay in between. CDR1 and CDR2 from the germline V gene are SQVTM and ANQGSEA. Here the CDR3 DNA reads TGCAGCGTTGTAGGGATGAACACTGAAGCTTTCTTT. Amino acids: CSVVGMNTEAFF.

Note on this clone: One junction end does not reproduce the germline sequence, and a read error may be involved. The chain's CDR3 is CAISGGGWQETQYF. CDR3 nucleotides: TGTGCCATCAGTGGGGGAGGCTGGCAAGAGACCCAGTACTTC. The V call is TRBV6-8, the J call TRBJ2-5; tentative D call: TRBD2 (6 bases). The CDR3 loop spans 14 amino acids. CDR1 is MNHGY, CDR2 SAAAGT, per germline.

As concerns this clone: It is unclear where the CDR3 begins or ends on the DNA, so no DNA is shown, and the CDR3 is as TCRdb lists it. The J gene is TRBJ2-5, the V gene TRBV7-5; TRBD1 reflects the table's D call only, with no check against the DNA. TRBV7-5 is a documented pseudogene. The CDR3 spans 15 residues, counting both ends. The CDR3 sequence: CASSFGTGAGETQYF.

This chain links TRBV6-8 with TRBJ2-2; D unclear. The CDR3 sequence is 14 residues long. Germline V gene lookup returns CDR1 MNHGY and CDR2 SAAAGT. The V and J ends lost 5 bases and 0 bases respectively, with 7 bases between them. CDR3: CASSQVANTGELFF. CDR3 coding DNA: TGTGCCAGCAGTCAAGTGGCGAACACCGGGGAGCTGTTTTTT.

V is TRBV28 and J is TRBJ1-2, with TRBD1 as a possible D gene (6 bases). Trimming removed 2 bases at V and 4 bases at J, with 8 bases between. CDR1 and CDR2 from the germline V gene are MDHEN and SYDVKM. The CDR3 runs to 13 residues. The CDR3, as DNA: TGTGCCAGCAGTTTAACAGGGACCTATGGCTACACCTTC. This sequence encodes CASSLTGTYGYTF.

This clone was picked up a small number of times. This rearrangement joins TRBV6-8 to TRBJ1-1, with 9 bases that match TRBD1. This CDR3 is 12 amino acids long. V dropped 5 bases and J dropped 11; count of bases not matched to a gene: 6. The germline V gene has CDR1 MNHGY and CDR2 SAAAGT. CDR3 in DNA: TGTGCCAGCAGTCCCCGGGACAGGGAGGCTTTCTTT. Residues: CASSPRDREAFF.

The rearrangement joins TRBV7-1 to TRBJ2-7; TRBD2 might be the D (6 bases). TRBV7-1 is identified as an open reading frame with a role that is uncertain. The ends were cut back, 4 bases at V and 2 bases at J, with 9 bases in the middle. This CDR3 has 13 residues. The CDR3 sequence is CASSFAGTYEQYF. The CDR3 DNA sequence: TGTGCCAGCAGCTTCGCGGGGACCTACGAGCAGTACTTC.

V is TRBV7-6 and J is TRBJ1-6, with 9 bases lining up with TRBD1. Trimming at V came to 5 bases and at J to 9 bases, leaving 5 bases not matched to a gene. CDR3 length: 14 amino acids. Germline CDR1 SGHVS, CDR2 FNYEAQ. CDR3 in amino acids: CASSGTGIFSPLHF. In DNA form, the CDR3 reads TGTGCCAGCAGCGGGACAGGGATATTTTCACCCCTCCACTTT.

The chain recombines TRBV7-6 with TRBJ1-1; perhaps TRBD1 as D (6 bases). Trimming shortened V by 5 bases and J by 2 bases, and 15 bases separated the two germline ends. The CDR3 consists of 15 residues. Looked up from germline, CDR1 is SGHVS and CDR2 is FNYEAQ. CDR3 protein: CASSQERGRNTEAFF. The CDR3 bases are TGTGCCAGCAGCCAAGAACGGGGGCGAAACACTGAAGCTTTCTTT.

This clone was picked up a small number of times. This sequence joins TRBV14 and TRBJ1-4; D is ambiguous. The CDR3 has 12 amino acids. Germline V gene sequence: CDR1 SGHDN, CDR2 FVKESK. Trimming shortened V by 1 base and J by 9 bases, and 6 bases separated the two germline ends. CDR3 sequence reads: CASSQVGQKLFF. CDR3 nucleotide sequence: TGTGCCAGCAGCCAAGTAGGTCAAAAACTGTTTTTT.